This T cell receptor beta chain was captured in a study of T cells in localized non-small cell lung cancer. Whole-study findings and limits: The greatest T cell clonality was found in uninvolved adjacent lung (higher than in tumor). Because researchers sequenced only one region of the tumor, heterogeneity is still possible. Blood T cell density predicted longer survival; adjacent-lung clonality, shorter. Detection in adjacent lung was observed for a median approximately 52 of the top 100 tumor clones.

This CDR3 is 13 amino acids long. CDR1 LNHDA and CDR2 SQIVND come from the germline V gene (reference sequence). V shed 0 bases and J shed 7 bases, with 10 bases lying between them. In the case of this clone: Antigen specificity is unknown.

Libraries were prepared by immunoSEQ multiplex PCR; TCRdb keeps only in-frame clonotypes and omits some of them. The table shows some 3,000 clones, with around 26% occurring only once. The TCR comes from a female donor over 55 with stage I squamous cell lung carcinoma. The chain uses TRBV19 and TRBJ2-7; D is uncertain. The sequences come from normal lung tissue next to the tumor, collected before any cancer treatment. CDR3 sequence (DNA): TGTGCCAGTAGTATAGATCCGTTGAGAGAGCAGTACTTC. This sequence encodes CASSIDPLREQYF.